Below are 27 T cell receptor beta chains sequenced from a single sample in a study of blood T cell repertoires in COVID-19. Clones were sequenced by immunoSEQ multiplex PCR, and TCRdb holds only the in-frame ones, with some missing. The profile covers just over 300,000 clones, with 80% to 90% appearing a single time and under 2.5% taken by the ten largest. What was sequenced was PBMCs or T cells enriched from blood (not recorded which). The receptors were gathered from a man younger than 45 who had recovered from COVID-19.

V gene TRBV3-1 (or the pseudogene TRBV3-2) combines with J gene TRBJ2-1; 7 nucleotides match TRBD1. CDR1 is LGHDT and CDR2 is YNNKEL in the germline V gene (reference sequence). The J segment lost 12 bases and the V segment lost 2 bases, leaving 7 bases of the junction unmatched. The CDR3 sequence is 13 residues long. The CDR3 region is CASSQLRDSWQFF. Written as DNA, the CDR3 is TGTGCCAGCAGCCAACTTCGGGACAGTTGGCAGTTCTTC.

The chain has TRBV7-2 and TRBJ1-3; 8 bases are a match to TRBD1. The CDR3 has 14 amino acids. CDR1 is SGHTA, CDR2 FQGNSA, per germline. The V and J ends lost 9 bases and 2 bases, in that order; junction bases with no gene match: 6. CDR3 in DNA: TGTGCCAGTGAGGGACAGGCCGCTGGAAACACCATATATTTT. Amino acid sequence: CASEGQAAGNTIYF. The full variable domain, its missing parts supplied by reference TRBV7-2 and TRBJ1-3, is GAGVSQSPSNKVTEKGKDVELRCDPISGHTALYWYRQSLGQGLEFLIYFQGNSAPDKSGLPSDRFSAERTGGSVSTLTIQRTQQEDSAVYLCASEGQAAGNTIYFGEGSWLTVV.

The V and J genes are TRBV10-1 and TRBJ2-4; D ambiguous. This CDR3 has 17 amino acids. The germline V gene has CDR1 WNHNN and CDR2 SYGVQD (reference sequence). Trimming stripped 0 bases from V and 4 bases from J, with 16 bases between. The CDR3 is CASSESYTCGSKNIQYF. The CDR3 nucleotides read TGCGCCAGCAGTGAGTCTTATACGTGCGGCAGTAAAAACATTCAGTACTTC.

This sequence joins TRBV30 and TRBJ2-3, with 7 nucleotides matching TRBD2. The V segment lost 8 bases and the J segment 2 bases; nucleotides outside the gene matches: 7. The CDR3 spans 13 residues. The germline V gene encodes CDR1 GTSNPN and CDR2 SVGIG (reference sequence). CDR3 in amino acids: CASSSGNTDTQYF. The CDR3 DNA reads TGTGCCAGCTCTAGCGGTAACACAGATACGCAGTATTTT.

V usage is TRBV6-5 and J usage is TRBJ2-7; no clear D. The CDR3 has 10 residues. V lost 10 bases, J lost 0 bases, and 4 bases lay in between. The germline gives CDR1 MNHEY, CDR2 SVGAGI. The CDR3, as DNA: TGTGCCACCCGCTCCTACGAGCAGTACTTC. It is translated as CATRSYEQYF.

The chain combines TRBV27 with TRBJ1-2; 7 bases are shared with TRBD1. This CDR3 spans 12 amino acids. Germline CDR1 reads MNHEY; CDR2 reads SMNVEV (reference sequence). Trimming cost V 5 bases and J 8 bases; bases outside gene matches: 5. The CDR3 protein is CASSTDRRGYTF. The CDR3 DNA reads TGTGCCAGCAGTACGGACAGGAGGGGCTACACCTTC.

The rearrangement joins TRBV10-1 to TRBJ2-1; D not resolved. V was cut by 8 bases and J by 0 bases, with 17 bases left in between. Germline V gives CDR1 WNHNN, CDR2 SYGVQD (reference sequence). The CDR3 loop spans 16 amino acids. The CDR3 coding sequence is TGCGCCAGCCTCCCTCGTCCACAGTCCTCCTACAATGAGCAGTTCTTC. Translating gives CASLPRPQSSYNEQFF.

V is TRBV10-2 and J is TRBJ1-1; D is undetermined. The CDR3 is made up of 14 amino acids. The germline V gene has CDR1 WSHSY and CDR2 SAAADI. Trimming left V 5 bases short and J 2 bases short, with 12 bases between. In DNA form, the CDR3 reads TGCGCCAGCAGTCTTCTATCAATCAACACTGAAGCTTTCTTT. Translated: CASSLLSINTEAFF.

The rearrangement uses TRBV24-1 and TRBJ2-7; 8 bases line up with TRBD1. The V gene end was trimmed by 7 bases and the J gene end by 6 bases; junction bases not matched to a gene: 10. Germline CDR1 reads KGHDR; CDR2 reads SFDVKD. This CDR3 contains 14 residues. The CDR3 bases are TGTGCCACCAGGGGACCAGGACAGGGATCCGAGCAGTACTTC. Protein product: CATRGPGQGSEQYF.

Many counts were recorded for this clone. The V and J genes are TRBV5-1 and TRBJ2-5; TRBD2 might be the D (6 bases). The V gene lost 4 bases and the J gene lost 4 bases, with 11 bases spanning the gap. CDR1 and CDR2 from the germline V gene are SGHRS and YFSETQ. This CDR3 has 13 amino acids. DNA for the CDR3: TGCGCCAGCAGCGAAAACGGGGGAGAGACCCAGTACTTC. Protein: CASSENGGETQYF.

This chain links TRBV9 with TRBJ1-4; TRBD1 matches 7 bases. J gave up 8 bases and V 0 bases, and 7 bases lay outside the gene matches. This CDR3 spans 15 amino acids. Germline V gene sequence: CDR1 SGDLS, CDR2 YYNGEE. This CDR3 is CASSVERGLGEKLFF. In DNA, the CDR3 is TGTGCCAGCAGCGTAGAAAGGGGGCTGGGCGAAAAACTGTTTTTT.

The V gene is TRBV5-8, the J gene TRBJ1-4; D is possibly TRBD1 (5 bases). From germline, CDR1 is SGHTS and CDR2 YDEGEE. The V end was cut by 4 bases, the J end by 8 bases, with 9 bases between. The CDR3 spans 12 residues. This CDR3 reads CASSSQGEKLFF. CDR3 coding DNA: TGTGCCAGCAGCAGCCAGGGCGAAAAACTGTTTTTT. Supplemented by reference TRBV5-8 and TRBJ1-4, the full variable domain reads EAGVTQSPTHLIKTRGQQATLRCSPISGHTSVYWYQQALGLGLQFLLWYDEGEERNRGNFPPRFSGRQFPNYSSELNVNALELEDSALYLCASSSQGEKLFFGSGTQLSVL.

This chain connects TRBV5-1 to TRBJ1-2; D may be TRBD1 (5 bases). Germline CDR1 reads SGHRS; CDR2 reads YFSETQ. The CDR3 length is 14 residues. V lost 1 base, J lost 2 bases, and 9 bases lay in between. Here the CDR3 reads CASSLRDSNYGYTF. CDR3 DNA: TGCGCCAGCAGCTTGCGGGACTCGAACTATGGCTACACCTTC. The full variable domain, its missing parts supplied by reference TRBV5-1 and TRBJ1-2, is KAGVTQTPRYLIKTRGQQVTLSCSPISGHRSVSWYQQTPGQGLQFLFEYFSETQRNKGNFPGRFSGRQFSNSRSEMNVSTLELGDSALYLCASSLRDSNYGYTFGSGTRLTVV.

This chain joins TRBV5-1 and TRBJ2-3; 10 bases align to TRBD2. CDR3 size: 13 residues. Trimming cost V 8 bases and J 1 base; bases outside gene matches: 1. Looked up from germline, CDR1 is SGHRS and CDR2 is YFSETQ. CDR3 protein: CASTSGGTDTQYF. The DNA of the CDR3 is TGCGCCAGTACTAGCGGGGGCACAGATACGCAGTATTTT.

The J gene is TRBJ1-5, the V gene TRBV4-2, with 9 bases identical to TRBD1. This CDR3 has 16 amino acids. The ends lost 0 bases at V and 5 bases at J; junction bases unmatched: 5. Germline V gene lookup returns CDR1 LGHNA and CDR2 YNFKEQ. DNA for the CDR3: TGTGCCAGCAGCCAAGATAACAGGGGGCTTCATCAGCCCCAGCATTTT. Protein product: CASSQDNRGLHQPQHF.

V usage is TRBV12-3 or TRBV12-4 and J usage is TRBJ2-7; a possible D gene is TRBD1 (7 bases). The V gene lost 1 base and the J gene lost 9 bases, with 13 bases spanning the gap. This CDR3 region has 13 residues. The CDR3 bases are TGTGCCAGCAGTTTAGGGCAGGGGGGACGGCAGTACTTC. Translation gives CASSLGQGGRQYF.

In its sample, this clone was seen once. The chain has TRBV10-3 and TRBJ2-4, with 7 positions matching TRBD1. From germline, CDR1 is ENHRY and CDR2 SYGVKD. Trimming removed 2 bases from V and 0 bases from J; junction bases left unmatched: 4. This CDR3 region has 16 residues. The CDR3 DNA sequence: TGTGCCATCAGTGAGGCCGGGACAGTAGCCAAAAACATTCAGTACTTC. Protein: CAISEAGTVAKNIQYF.

The chain combines TRBV19 with TRBJ1-4; D ambiguous. Germline-derived CDR1 and CDR2 are LNHDA and SQIVND (reference sequence). The CDR3 covers 15 residues. The V end lost 3 bases, the J end lost 0 bases, and 8 bases lay between the germline ends. CDR3 sequence (DNA): TGTGCCAGTAGTATCGACGGAGCAACTAATGAAAAACTGTTTTTT. Residues: CASSIDGATNEKLFF.

The chain links TRBV19 to TRBJ1-2; D is ambiguous. Deletions cut 7 bases from V and 4 bases from J, with 10 bases between. Germline loops: CDR1 LNHDA, CDR2 SQIVND (reference sequence). There are 12 residues in the CDR3. The CDR3 reads CASIAAGYGYTF. CDR3 coding DNA: TGTGCCAGTATTGCTGCGGGCTATGGCTACACCTTC.

This chain uses TRBV9 with TRBJ1-6, with a tentative D call TRBD1 (6 bases). The length of the CDR3 is 14 residues. Trimming removed 2 bases from V and 7 bases from J, with 10 bases in between. Germline CDR1 is SGDLS and CDR2 is YYNGEE. The CDR3 nucleotides are TGTGCCAGCAGCGTTGGACAGATCAATTCACCCCTCCACTTT. Residues: CASSVGQINSPLHF.

This rearrangement joins TRBV25-1 to TRBJ1-5; tentative D call: TRBD1 (6 bases). This CDR3 has 13 amino acids. Looked up from germline, CDR1 is MGHDK and CDR2 is SYGVNS. V lost 8 bases and J 4 bases, leaving 12 bases between the germline ends. Here the CDR3 DNA reads TGTGCCAGCTCCGGGGGGGCGAATCAGCCCCAGCATTTT. Translation: CASSGGANQPQHF.

The V gene is TRBV30, the J gene TRBJ2-7; D is perhaps TRBD2 (6 bases). The CDR3 has 13 amino acids. Germline lookup yields CDR1 GTSNPN and CDR2 SVGIG (reference sequence). V was pared by 5 bases and J by 0 bases, with 11 bases between. The CDR3 reads CAWDRDFSYEQYF. In DNA form, the CDR3 reads TGTGCCTGGGACCGGGACTTCTCCTACGAGCAGTACTTC.

The rearrangement links TRBV5-5 to TRBJ2-1, with D tentatively TRBD1 (6 bases). Germline CDR1 SGHKS, CDR2 YYEKEE (reference sequence). V was trimmed by 6 bases and J by 5 bases, leaving 24 bases between them. The CDR3 loop spans 17 amino acids. CDR3 coding DNA: TGTGCCAGCACAGGCCCAGGGACACCCCTCGGGGACAATGAGCAGTTCTTC. Amino acids: CASTGPGTPLGDNEQFF.

The CDR3 spells CASSVAAGTGELFF. The CDR3 DNA reads TGTGCCAGCAGTGTAGCCGCAGGAACCGGGGAGCTGTTTTTT. The V gene is TRBV2, the J gene TRBJ2-2, with unresolved D. The germline CDR1 and CDR2 sequences are SNHLY and FYNNEI. CDR3 length: 14 amino acids. Between the trimmed V and J ends, which lost 4 bases and 5 bases, there was a span of 11 bases.

V and J are TRBV6-5 and TRBJ2-1; a weak D match, TRBD2 (6 bases). Trimming removed 7 bases from V and 5 bases from J, with 15 bases in between. The CDR3 runs to 14 residues. Germline CDR1 reads MNHEY; CDR2 reads SVGAGI. CDR3 bases: TGTGCCAGCATGTGGACTACAAGCGACAATGAGCAGTTCTTC. This gives the protein CASMWTTSDNEQFF.

V and J are TRBV6-1 and TRBJ1-5; D call uncertain. With 3 bases removed from V and 4 bases from J, the gap between germline ends came to 7 bases. The CDR3 consists of 13 residues. Germline V lookup: CDR1 MNHNS, CDR2 SASEGT. Here the CDR3 DNA reads TGTGCCAGCAGTGAGTCCGGGAATCAGCCCCAGCATTTT. The encoded protein is CASSESGNQPQHF.

CDR3 bases: TGTGCCAGCAGCCAAGACAGTCCTAATTCACCCCTCCACTTT. This translates into CASSQDSPNSPLHF. This chain links TRBV9 with TRBJ1-6; the D gene is possibly TRBD1 (5 bases). The V gene's germline CDR1 is SGDLS and CDR2 YYNGEE. The CDR3 runs 14 residues. V was trimmed by 4 bases and J by 6 bases, leaving 11 bases between them.